The following is a T cell receptor beta chain sequence with its context. Its antigen is currently unknown. This record comes from a study of lymphopenia after photon versus proton radiotherapy. Trimming removed 9 bases at V and 5 bases at J, with 14 bases between. Germline V CDR1 and CDR2: SGHAT, FQNNGV. The CDR3 runs to 13 residues. Study-level points and caveats: Only patients who died were analyzed for survival; proton advantage is unproven. Photon-treated patients lost naive T cells and TCR diversity; proton-treated stayed stable. Larger post-nadir TCR diversity loss correlated inversely with survival in deceased patients.

Profiling relied on immunoSEQ multiplex PCR, and the TCRdb table lists in-frame clones only, not all of them. The data show around 160,000 clones, less than 90% seen once. The rearrangement joins TRBV11-2 to TRBJ2-1; a possible D gene is TRBD1 (6 bases). Sequences were derived from peripheral blood, sampled from a patient treated with photon-based radiotherapy. The sequence was obtained from a man aged 45 to 65 with gastric cancer. The CDR3 is CASRSRGDNEQFF. The CDR3 DNA follows: TGTGCCAGTCGGAGCAGGGGCGACAATGAGCAGTTCTTC.